This T cell receptor (beta chain) is drawn from a study of early T cells in non-severe SARS-CoV-2 infection. Trimming pared 5 bases from V and 6 bases from J, leaving 6 bases between. This CDR3 is 11 amino acids long. Per the germline V gene, CDR1 is SGHVS and CDR2 is FNYEAQ. In this sample, this clonotype turned up many times. Researchers tagged individual cDNA molecules with unique molecular identifiers. TCRdb re-analysed the 5' RACE reads in MiXCR, keeping a single row per CDR3 protein. The table has just under 90,000 distinct CDR3 sequences, about 15% seen once. The rearrangement links TRBV7-6 to TRBJ2-3; no definite D call. The sequence came from an adult who was a healthcare worker with PCR-confirmed SARS-CoV-2 infection or an uninfected control (not recorded which). Specimen: whole blood. The CDR3 DNA is TGTGCCAGCAGCATGGTGGATACGCAGTATTTT. Amino acids: CASSMVDTQYF. Full variable domain (rest looked up from reference TRBV7-6 and TRBJ2-3): GAGVSQSPRYKVTKRGQDVALRCDPISGHVSLYWYRQALGQGPEFLTYFNYEAQQDKSGLPNDRFSAERPEGSISTLTIQRTEQRDSAMYRCASSMVDTQYFGPGTRLTVL.